This T cell receptor beta chain was obtained from a study of T cell clones after liver transplantation. Study context: Subjects received no induction therapy and standard immunosuppression until randomization at 12-24 months post-transplant.

The CDR3 has 12 residues. Between the trimmed V and J ends, which lost 4 bases and 12 bases, there was a span of 13 bases. Per the germline V gene, CDR1 is SEHNR and CDR2 is FQNEAQ (reference sequence). Sequenced by immunoSEQ multiplex PCR; TCRdb stores in-frame clones only, minus some. The sample includes some 50,000 clones, 60% to 80% of them seen just once. The chain is built from TRBV7-9 and TRBJ2-1; possibly TRBD2 for D (6 bases). The source of this sequence is a human patient who received a liver transplant. Some T cells may originate from the graft donor. Sequences were derived from CD4+ T cells from blood, sampled at the 22-month timepoint. The CDR3 DNA reads TGTGCCAGCAGCTGGGCCTACGGGGGGCAGTTCTTC. It yields the protein CASSWAYGGQFF. Variable domain in full (rest from reference TRBV7-9 and TRBJ2-1): DTGVSQNPRHKITKRGQNVTFRCDPISEHNRLYWYRQTLGQGPEFLTYFQNEAQLEKSRLLSDRFSAERPKGSFSTLEIQRTEQGDSAMYLCASSWAYGGQFFGPGTRLTVL.